Presented here are 25 T cell receptor beta chains from one specimen sequenced in a study of early T cells in non-severe SARS-CoV-2 infection (dated by TCRdb to 2020 to 2022). Library preparation employed 5' RACE. Reads for this sample came from a NextSeq 500. TCRdb applied fastp at Q25 and MiXCR to the public reads, then kept only in-frame beta chains. Each record represents a unique CDR3 protein, reported with the most common genes and DNA among its rows. Recorded for this sample are 75,000 to 80,000 distinct CDR3 sequences; around 11% of them occurred a single time. The ten largest make up more than 10% of the sample. The material was whole blood, obtained at baseline. The receptors were gathered from an adult who was a healthcare worker with PCR-confirmed SARS-CoV-2 infection or an uninfected control (not recorded which).

This clonotype has a count of ten or more. CDR3 sequence reads: CAISDTSSPGEGYTF. The CDR3 DNA reads as TGTGCCATCAGTGATACGAGTTCCCCCGGGGAAGGCTACACCTTC. The gene calls are TRBV10-3 and TRBJ1-2; no definite D call. CDR3 length: 15 residues. Germline CDR1 ENHRY, CDR2 SYGVKD. Trimming took off 3 bases at V and 8 bases at J, with 19 bases between the two ends.

The chain recombines TRBV5-1 with TRBJ1-1; 7 bases fit TRBD1. The CDR3 is 15 residues long. V shed 0 bases and J 0 bases; nucleotides not matched to a gene: 2. Germline V lookup: CDR1 SGHRS, CDR2 YFSETQ. The CDR3 DNA reads TGCGCCAGCAGCTTGGGGGGACAGCTGAACACTGAAGCTTTCTTT. This sequence encodes CASSLGGQLNTEAFF. The entire variable domain, with the rest obtained from reference TRBV5-1 and TRBJ1-1, is as follows: KAGVTQTPRYLIKTRGQQVTLSCSPISGHRSVSWYQQTPGQGLQFLFEYFSETQRNKGNFPGRFSGRQFSNSRSEMNVSTLELGDSALYLCASSLGGQLNTEAFFGQGTRLTVV.

This rearrangement joins TRBV20-1 to TRBJ1-5, with TRBD1 as a possible D gene (6 bases). CDR1 is DFQATT, CDR2 SNEGSKA, per germline (reference sequence). The CDR3 covers 14 residues. V lost 3 bases, J lost 0 bases, and 9 bases lay in between. CDR3 sequence (DNA): TGCAGTGCTAGCGCAGGGGATAGCAATCAGCCCCAGCATTTT. Its translation: CSASAGDSNQPQHF.

This clonotype was observed a handful of times. The CDR3, as DNA: TGTGCCAGCAGTCCCCATCCAGGGTCTTCCGGGGAGCTGTTTTTT. Amino acids: CASSPHPGSSGELFF. This chain uses TRBV3-1 with TRBJ2-2; D perhaps matches TRBD1 (5 bases). The CDR3 consists of 15 residues. CDR1 and CDR2 (germline): LGHDT, YNNKEL (reference sequence). V was pared by 6 bases and J by 6 bases, with 17 bases between.

The chain has TRBV20-1 and TRBJ1-2; the match to TRBD1 covers 10 bases. V trimming: 6 bases; J trimming: 6 bases; junction bases outside the gene matches: 7. CDR3 size: 13 residues. The germline V gene has CDR1 DFQATT and CDR2 SNEGSKA (reference sequence). CDR3 nucleotide sequence: TGCAGTGCACCCGAGGGACAGGGGAATGGCTACACCTTC. It codes for CSAPEGQGNGYTF.

V gene TRBV7-3 combines with J gene TRBJ2-6; perhaps TRBD2 as D (5 bases). CDR1 SGHTA and CDR2 FQGTGA come from the germline V gene. The CDR3 has 15 residues. Trimming cost V 5 bases and J 4 bases, with 12 bases left between them. The CDR3 DNA is TGTGCCAGCAGCCCCCCGGGGTCCGGGGCCAACGTCCTGACTTTC. Protein: CASSPPGSGANVLTF.

This clonotype was detected only a few times. The gene calls are TRBV15 and TRBJ2-1; 8 positions agree with TRBD1. V trimming: 9 bases; J trimming: 9 bases; junction bases outside the gene matches: 16. Germline assignment: CDR1 LNHNV and CDR2 YYDKDF (reference sequence). This CDR3 is 15 amino acids long. CDR3 sequence reads: CATSLVTGDLAEQFF. CDR3 nucleotide sequence: TGTGCCACGAGCCTCGTGACAGGGGATCTCGCTGAGCAGTTCTTC.

This clonotype appeared many times. The V gene is TRBV11-2, the J gene TRBJ2-1; D is unclear. CDR3 length: 16 amino acids. Germline V CDR1 and CDR2: SGHAT, FQNNGV. V was clipped by 5 bases and J by 8 bases, with 22 bases between them. CDR3 region: CASSIVMAGAADEQFF. The CDR3 DNA reads as TGTGCCAGCAGCATAGTCATGGCAGGCGCCGCGGATGAGCAGTTCTTC.

Only a few counts were recorded for this clonotype. The genes are TRBV6-1 and TRBJ1-1, with 9 bases fitting TRBD1. The ends lost 6 bases at V and 1 base at J; junction bases unmatched: 6. This CDR3 region has 15 residues. Germline V lookup: CDR1 MNHNS, CDR2 SASEGT. CDR3 amino acids: CASSHLQGANTEAFF. DNA for the CDR3: TGTGCCAGCAGCCACTTACAGGGGGCGAACACTGAAGCTTTCTTT.

The CDR3 DNA reads TGCAGTGCTAGCCCACAGGGATCCTATGGCTACACCTTC. Translating it yields CSASPQGSYGYTF. The gene calls are TRBV20-1 and TRBJ1-2; D perhaps matches TRBD1 (6 bases). The V gene lost 3 bases and the J gene lost 4 bases, with 12 bases spanning the gap. The CDR3 length is 13 residues. The V gene's germline CDR1 is DFQATT and CDR2 SNEGSKA (reference sequence).

This sequence joins TRBV4-2 and TRBJ2-2; D is ambiguous. CDR3 size: 12 residues. Germline lookup yields CDR1 LGHNA and CDR2 YNFKEQ. V lost 0 bases and J 7 bases, leaving 3 bases between the germline ends. The CDR3 region has the DNA TGTGCCAGCAGCCAAGATCACGGGGAGCTGTTTTTT. Its translation: CASSQDHGELFF.

The table lists this clonotype with a few counts. The chain combines TRBV6-1 with TRBJ2-3; 9 bases are a match to TRBD2. Germline trimming cut 5 bases from V and 1 base from J; bases unmatched to any gene: 10. The CDR3 spans 17 residues. Germline V CDR1 and CDR2: MNHNS, SASEGT. This CDR3 reads CASSPTTAGGGTDTQYF. As DNA, the CDR3 is TGTGCCAGCAGTCCTACGACAGCGGGGGGTGGCACAGATACGCAGTATTTT.

J is TRBJ1-3 and V is TRBV12-3 or TRBV12-4; D remains ambiguous. Trimming removed 6 bases at V and 0 bases at J, with 12 bases between. The CDR3 covers 15 residues. In nucleotides, the CDR3 is TGTGCCAGCAGAATTGGGGTTTCCTCTGGAAACACCATATATTTT. Translation gives CASRIGVSSGNTIYF.

V and J are TRBV30 and TRBJ1-1; D call uncertain. Germline V gene lookup returns CDR1 GTSNPN and CDR2 SVGIG (reference sequence). The CDR3 extends over 13 amino acids. The ends were cut back, 5 bases at V and 0 bases at J, with 10 bases in the middle. CDR3 protein: CAWHPDMNTEAFF. In nucleotides, the CDR3 is TGTGCCTGGCACCCAGACATGAACACTGAAGCTTTCTTT.

The chain has TRBV29-1 and TRBJ2-4; tentative D call: TRBD2 (5 bases). Germline V gene data show CDR1 as SQVTM and CDR2 as ANQGSEA. This CDR3 comprises 11 residues. Trimming took 1 base from V and 9 from J, leaving 7 bases between them. CDR3 loop: CSVEGAGIQYF. As DNA, the CDR3 is TGCAGCGTTGAAGGTGCGGGCATTCAGTACTTC.

This rearrangement joins TRBV28 to TRBJ2-7; possibly TRBD2 for D (6 bases). The CDR3 has 15 residues. Germline values: CDR1 MDHEN, CDR2 SYDVKM. V gave up 6 bases and J gave up 2 bases, with 17 bases separating them. CDR3: CASRFPRGLTYEQYF. CDR3 DNA: TGTGCCAGCAGATTCCCTAGGGGACTGACCTACGAGCAGTACTTC. Together with reference TRBV28 and TRBJ2-7, the CDR3 gives the full variable domain: DVKVTQSSRYLVKRTGEKVFLECVQDMDHENMFWYRQDPGLGLRLIYFSYDVKMKEKGDIPEGYSVSREKKERFSLILESASTNQTSMYLCASRFPRGLTYEQYFGPGTRLTVT.

The chain recombines TRBV28 with TRBJ1-6; no reliable D call. The CDR3 has 14 amino acids. Germline assignment: CDR1 MDHEN and CDR2 SYDVKM. V lost 7 bases to trimming and J lost 0 bases, with 7 bases between them. The CDR3 nucleotides read TGTGCCAGCAAGGGAAGCTCCTATAATTCACCCCTCCACTTT. Translation: CASKGSSYNSPLHF.

This clonotype showed up many times. This chain connects TRBV3-1 to TRBJ1-6; D not resolved. The V gene lost 1 base and the J gene lost 6 bases, with 4 bases spanning the gap. This CDR3 comprises 13 residues. Germline CDR1 and CDR2: LGHDT and YNNKEL (reference sequence). The CDR3, as DNA: TGTGCCAGCAGCCAAGGGACTAATTCACCCCTCCACTTT. Its protein product is CASSQGTNSPLHF.

As concerns this clonotype: A read error may produce the germline difference seen at one junction end. The rearrangement joins TRBV7-9 to TRBJ1-4, with no clear D. Germline V gives CDR1 SEHNR, CDR2 FQNEAQ (reference sequence). The CDR3 extends over 14 amino acids. The CDR3, as DNA: TGTGCCGGCAGCTTATCGGCGGGTAATGAAAAACTGTTTTTT. Translated, it gives CAGSLSAGNEKLFF.

This clonotype has a handful of counts. This rearrangement joins TRBV5-1 to TRBJ2-1, with 8 bases that match TRBD1. Germline V lookup: CDR1 SGHRS, CDR2 YFSETQ. This CDR3 is 15 amino acids long. Unmatched junction bases numbered 9, after V lost 4 bases and J lost 6 bases. CDR3 bases: TGCGCCAGCAGCCAGGGGGCCACTTTTTCCAATGAGCAGTTCTTC. The encoded protein is CASSQGATFSNEQFF.

This clonotype has a count of ten or more. The rearrangement uses TRBV6-1 and TRBJ1-5, with 7 bases aligning to TRBD1. Looked up from germline, CDR1 is MNHNS and CDR2 is SASEGT. CDR3 size: 13 residues. V was pared by 6 bases and J by 8 bases, with 7 bases of the junction left unmatched. The CDR3 sequence: CASRQGLEKPQHF. CDR3 DNA sequence: TGTGCCAGCAGACAGGGGCTGGAAAAGCCCCAGCATTTT.

This chain links TRBV2 with TRBJ2-5; TRBD1 or TRBD2 may be the D gene (6 bases each). CDR1 is SNHLY and CDR2 is FYNNEI in the germline V gene. The CDR3 covers 15 residues. V was pared by 4 bases and J by 3 bases, with 15 bases between. In nucleotides, the CDR3 is TGTGCCAGCAGTGTTCTCGGGGGCCGGAAAGAGACCCAGTACTTC. It encodes CASSVLGGRKETQYF.

This clonotype was observed a handful of times. The rearrangement links TRBV18 to TRBJ1-2; D is unclear. The CDR3 totals 14 residues. Per germline, CDR1 KGHSH and CDR2 LQKENI. The germline V and J ends were trimmed by 0 bases and 2 bases, with 7 bases remaining between them. CDR3 bases: TGTGCCAGCTCACCACCTGGAGGGAACTATGGCTACACCTTC. This gives the protein CASSPPGGNYGYTF.

The chain has TRBV9 and TRBJ2-7; 14 nucleotides match TRBD2. The CDR3 has 18 amino acids. V trimming: 4 bases; J trimming: 0 bases; junction bases outside the gene matches: 9. Germline values: CDR1 SGDLS, CDR2 YYNGEE. DNA for the CDR3: TGTGCCAGCAGCCTGGGACTAGCGGGGGCCTCAAGCTCCTACGAGCAGTACTTC. Translation: CASSLGLAGASSSYEQYF.

This clonotype was counted many times. The chain combines TRBV2 with TRBJ2-2; D possibly corresponds to TRBD1 (5 bases). Germline V lookup: CDR1 SNHLY, CDR2 FYNNEI. CDR3 length: 14 amino acids. V lost 8 bases and J 2 bases, leaving 12 bases between the germline ends. CDR3 nucleotides: TGTGCCAGCCGGCGGCAGGGTAACACCGGGGAGCTGTTTTTT. It encodes CASRRQGNTGELFF.